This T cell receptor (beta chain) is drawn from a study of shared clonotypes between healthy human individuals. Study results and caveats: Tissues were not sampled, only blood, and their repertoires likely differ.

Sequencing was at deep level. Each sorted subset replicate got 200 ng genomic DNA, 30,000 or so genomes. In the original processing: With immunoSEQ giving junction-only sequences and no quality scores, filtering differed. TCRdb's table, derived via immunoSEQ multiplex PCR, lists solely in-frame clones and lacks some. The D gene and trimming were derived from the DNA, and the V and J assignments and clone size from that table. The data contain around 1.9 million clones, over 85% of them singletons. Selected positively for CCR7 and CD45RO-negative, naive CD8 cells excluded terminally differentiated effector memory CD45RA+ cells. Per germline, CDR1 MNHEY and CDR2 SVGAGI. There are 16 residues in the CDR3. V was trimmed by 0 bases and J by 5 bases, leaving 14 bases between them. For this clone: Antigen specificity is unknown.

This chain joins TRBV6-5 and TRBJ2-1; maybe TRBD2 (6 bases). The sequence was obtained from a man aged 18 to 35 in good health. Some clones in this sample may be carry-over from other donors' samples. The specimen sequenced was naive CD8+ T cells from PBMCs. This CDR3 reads CASSYSWGERHNEQFF. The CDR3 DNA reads TGTGCCAGCAGTTACTCGTGGGGGGAGCGCCACAATGAGCAGTTCTTC.